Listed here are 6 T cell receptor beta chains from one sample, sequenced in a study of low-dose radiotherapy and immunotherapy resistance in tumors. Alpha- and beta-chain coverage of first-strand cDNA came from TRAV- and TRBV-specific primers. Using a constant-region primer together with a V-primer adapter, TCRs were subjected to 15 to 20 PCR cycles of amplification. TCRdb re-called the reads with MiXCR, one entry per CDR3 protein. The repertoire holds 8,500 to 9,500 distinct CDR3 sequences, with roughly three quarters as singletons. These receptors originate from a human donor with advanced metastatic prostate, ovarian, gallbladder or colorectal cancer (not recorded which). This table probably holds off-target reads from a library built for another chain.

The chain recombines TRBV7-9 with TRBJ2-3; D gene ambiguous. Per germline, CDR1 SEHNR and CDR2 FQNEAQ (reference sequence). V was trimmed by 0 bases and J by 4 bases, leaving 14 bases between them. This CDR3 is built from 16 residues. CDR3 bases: TGTGCCAGCAGCTTAGCCGGGTCTCTTCGGGCAGATACGCAGTATTTT. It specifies CASSLAGSLRADTQYF.

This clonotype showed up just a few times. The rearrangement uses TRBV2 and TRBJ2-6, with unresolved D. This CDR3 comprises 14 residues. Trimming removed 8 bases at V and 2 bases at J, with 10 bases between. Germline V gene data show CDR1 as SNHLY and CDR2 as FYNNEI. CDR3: CASVFDAGANVLTF. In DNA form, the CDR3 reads TGTGCCAGCGTCTTTGACGCTGGGGCCAACGTCCTGACTTTC.

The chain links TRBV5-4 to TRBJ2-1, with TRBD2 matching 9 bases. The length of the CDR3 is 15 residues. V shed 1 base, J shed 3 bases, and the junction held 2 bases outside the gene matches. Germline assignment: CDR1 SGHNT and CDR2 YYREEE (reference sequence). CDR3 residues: CASSLPSGVYNEQFF. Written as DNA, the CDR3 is TGTGCCAGCAGCTTGCCTAGCGGGGTCTACAATGAGCAGTTCTTC.

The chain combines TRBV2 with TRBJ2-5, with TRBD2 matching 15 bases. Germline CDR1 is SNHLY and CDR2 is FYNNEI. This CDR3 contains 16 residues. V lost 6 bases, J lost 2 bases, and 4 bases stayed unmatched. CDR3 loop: CASSPGTSGRQETQYF. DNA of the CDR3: TGTGCCAGCAGCCCCGGGACTAGCGGGAGGCAAGAGACCCAGTACTTC.

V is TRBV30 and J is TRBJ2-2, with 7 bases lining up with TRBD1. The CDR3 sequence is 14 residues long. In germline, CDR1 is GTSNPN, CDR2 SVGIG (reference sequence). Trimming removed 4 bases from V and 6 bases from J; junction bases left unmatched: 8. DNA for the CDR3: TGTGCCTGGAAGAGACTGGACAGGTCCGGGGAGCTGTTTTTT. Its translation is CAWKRLDRSGELFF.

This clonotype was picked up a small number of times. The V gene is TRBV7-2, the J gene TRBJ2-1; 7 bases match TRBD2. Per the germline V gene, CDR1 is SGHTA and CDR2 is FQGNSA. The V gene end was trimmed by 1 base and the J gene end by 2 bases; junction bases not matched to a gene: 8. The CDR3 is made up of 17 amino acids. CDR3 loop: CASSLGLGTNPYNEQFF. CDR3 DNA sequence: TGTGCCAGCAGCTTAGGGCTTGGGACTAACCCCTACAATGAGCAGTTCTTC.